Presented here are 25 T cell receptor beta chains from one specimen sequenced in a study of blood T cell repertoires in COVID-19. Profiling relied on immunoSEQ multiplex PCR, and the TCRdb table lists in-frame clones only, not all of them. The sample includes around 60,000 clones, around 81% of them seen just once. The material sequenced was peripheral blood. These receptor sequences come from a woman older than 75 with active or convalescent COVID-19.

V is TRBV9 and J is TRBJ1-6, with D perhaps TRBD1 (5 bases). Trimming removed 4 bases from V and 5 bases from J, with 10 bases in between. The CDR3 length is 14 residues. Germline CDR1 SGDLS, CDR2 YYNGEE. The CDR3 here is CASSIAGNNSPLHF. CDR3 nucleotide sequence: TGTGCCAGCAGCATCGCAGGGAATAATTCACCCCTCCACTTT.

This sequence joins TRBV4-3 and TRBJ1-2; D is undetermined. Germline values: CDR1 LGHNA, CDR2 YSLEER. V shed 0 bases and J shed 2 bases, with 10 bases lying between them. The CDR3 is 15 residues long. The CDR3 nucleotides read TGCGCCAGCAGCCAAGATCTCGGAGGAAACTATGGCTACACCTTC. It specifies CASSQDLGGNYGYTF.

The V gene is TRBV11-1, the J gene TRBJ2-1; the match to TRBD2 covers 10 bases. After removal of 1 base from V and 10 bases from J, the junction contained 10 bases not matched to a gene. Germline-derived CDR1 and CDR2 are SGHAT and FQDESV (reference sequence). CDR3 length: 16 residues. CDR3: CASSLGTSGYSGEQFF. CDR3 DNA sequence: TGTGCCAGCAGCTTAGGGACTAGCGGTTACTCCGGGGAGCAGTTCTTC.

The chain recombines TRBV3-1 (or the pseudogene TRBV3-2) with TRBJ1-2; D unclear. Germline V gives CDR1 LGHDT, CDR2 YNNKEL (reference sequence). V was cut by 8 bases and J by 2 bases, with 9 bases left in between. This CDR3 is built from 12 residues. CDR3 nucleotides: TGTGCCAGCGGAGCAGACAACTATGGCTACACCTTC. Translating it yields CASGADNYGYTF.

Here the CDR3 DNA reads TGTGCCAGCAGCTTCGGACAGTTCACTAATACGCAGTATTTT. Translated: CASSFGQFTNTQYF. The rearrangement joins TRBV11-2 to TRBJ2-3; a possible D gene is TRBD1 (6 bases). V was pared by 3 bases and J by 7 bases, with 14 bases between. The CDR3 is 14 amino acids. Germline loops: CDR1 SGHAT, CDR2 FQNNGV. Full variable domain (outside the CDR3, taken from reference TRBV11-2 and TRBJ2-3): EAGVAQSPRYKIIEKRQSVAFWCNPISGHATLYWYQQILGQGPKLLIQFQNNGVVDDSQLPKDRFSAERLKGVDSTLKIQPAKLEDSAVYLCASSFGQFTNTQYFGPGTRLTVL.

The chain couples TRBV19 to TRBJ2-2; 7 bases match TRBD1. CDR1 is LNHDA and CDR2 is SQIVND in the germline V gene (reference sequence). This CDR3 has 15 residues. With 7 bases clipped from V and 2 bases from J, the junction kept 7 bases outside the gene matches. As DNA, the CDR3 is TGTGCCAGTATAGGTGGGACAGTTAACACCGGGGAGCTGTTTTTT. It translates to CASIGGTVNTGELFF.

The V gene is TRBV19, the J gene TRBJ1-5, with TRBD1 matching 8 bases. The J segment lost 5 bases and the V segment lost 5 bases, leaving 11 bases of the junction unmatched. The CDR3 runs 16 residues. CDR1 LNHDA and CDR2 SQIVND come from the germline V gene (reference sequence). CDR3 DNA: TGTGCCAGTAGTGTCCTTGACAGGGGTCGGGATCAGCCCCAGCATTTT. Translating gives CASSVLDRGRDQPQHF.

The J gene is TRBJ1-5, the V gene TRBV12-3 or TRBV12-4; D unresolved. This CDR3 contains 13 residues. Trimming left V 7 bases short and J 7 bases short, with 14 bases between. The chain's CDR3 is CASTSYERQPQHF. The CDR3 DNA reads as TGTGCCAGCACCTCGTACGAGAGGCAGCCCCAGCATTTT.

This clone was found a few times. The chain carries TRBV5-5 and TRBJ1-4, with D tentatively TRBD1 (5 bases). The CDR3 spans 15 residues. The germline V gene has CDR1 SGHKS and CDR2 YYEKEE (reference sequence). The V end was cut by 0 bases, the J end by 2 bases, with 8 bases between. The DNA of the CDR3 is TGTGCCAGCAGCTTGGGTTCAGGGACTAATGAAAAACTGTTTTTT. Protein: CASSLGSGTNEKLFF.

This sequence joins TRBV2 and TRBJ2-5, with TRBD2 matching 10 bases. The CDR3 length is 14 residues. The V gene's germline CDR1 is SNHLY and CDR2 FYNNEI. The trim removed 7 bases at V and 2 bases at J, leaving 4 bases unmatched. CDR3 residues: CASKFSGGQETQYF. In DNA form, the CDR3 reads TGTGCCAGCAAGTTTAGCGGGGGGCAAGAGACCCAGTACTTC.

The table lists this clone with a count of one. The V gene is TRBV6-5, the J gene TRBJ1-2, with TRBD1 as a possible D gene (6 bases). Looked up from germline, CDR1 is MNHEY and CDR2 is SVGAGI. The V and J ends lost 7 bases and 4 bases respectively, with 13 bases between them. CDR3 length: 13 amino acids. This chain's CDR3 is CASMIQGGYGYTF. DNA for the CDR3: TGTGCCAGCATGATACAGGGTGGCTATGGCTACACCTTC.

The rearrangement uses TRBV4-1 and TRBJ2-7, with 7 bases matching TRBD1. The V and J ends lost 2 bases and 2 bases, in that order; junction bases with no gene match: 6. Per the germline V gene, CDR1 is MGHRA and CDR2 is YSYEKL. CDR3 length: 15 residues. Here the CDR3 reads CASSQSRQGAYEQYF. CDR3 nucleotide sequence: TGCGCCAGCAGCCAATCCAGACAGGGCGCCTACGAGCAGTACTTC.

V usage is TRBV5-1 and J usage is TRBJ2-7, with TRBD1 matching over 7 bases. Germline values: CDR1 SGHRS, CDR2 YFSETQ. Trimming cost V 4 bases and J 5 bases; bases outside gene matches: 9. This CDR3 has 14 amino acids. CDR3 coding DNA: TGCGCCAGCAGCCCGGGGACAGCCCAACACGAGCAGTACTTC. This gives the protein CASSPGTAQHEQYF.

This clone was found once. This chain connects TRBV3-1 (or the pseudogene TRBV3-2) to TRBJ2-5, with a possible D match to TRBD1 (6 bases). From germline, CDR1 is LGHDT and CDR2 YNNKEL (reference sequence). The length of the CDR3 is 13 residues. The ends were cut back, 4 bases at V and 1 base at J, with 7 bases in the middle. Here the CDR3 DNA reads TGTGCCAGCAGCCGGGGGCCCCAAGAGACCCAGTACTTC. Its protein is CASSRGPQETQYF.

The J gene is TRBJ2-5, the V gene TRBV11-2; 11 nucleotides align to TRBD1. Trimming at V came to 3 bases and at J to 5 bases, leaving 5 bases not matched to a gene. Germline lookup yields CDR1 SGHAT and CDR2 FQNNGV. CDR3 length equals 15 residues. The CDR3 loop reads CASSLGQGVEETQYF. The CDR3 DNA is TGTGCCAGCAGCTTGGGACAGGGGGTTGAGGAGACCCAGTACTTC.

The chain is built from TRBV6-6 and TRBJ2-7, with 13 nucleotides matching TRBD2. Trimming took 8 bases from V and 3 from J; bases not matched to a gene: 7. This CDR3 has 15 residues. The germline CDR1 and CDR2 sequences are MNHNY and SVGAGI (reference sequence). CDR3 loop: CASGGLAGSHYEQYF. Written as DNA, the CDR3 is TGTGCCAGCGGGGGACTAGCGGGGTCTCACTACGAGCAGTACTTC.

V is TRBV6-2 or TRBV6-3 and J is TRBJ2-1, with TRBD1 matching 11 bases. J was trimmed by 9 bases and V by 2 bases; bases with no gene match: 6. The CDR3 runs to 15 residues. Germline lookup yields CDR1 MNHEY and CDR2 SVGEGT. This chain's CDR3 is CASSYLGQGVSEQFF. CDR3 in DNA: TGTGCCAGCAGTTACCTGGGACAGGGGGTCTCTGAGCAGTTCTTC.

The chain carries TRBV11-2 and TRBJ2-2; D not certain. Germline CDR1 SGHAT, CDR2 FQNNGV. This CDR3 is built from 18 residues. Trimming took off 3 bases at V and 5 bases at J, with 22 bases between the two ends. As DNA, the CDR3 is TGTGCCAGCAGCTTCTACCCGGTGGCAAACTCCAGGACCGGGGAGCTGTTTTTT. Translation: CASSFYPVANSRTGELFF.

The V and J genes are TRBV5-1 and TRBJ2-3; TRBD2 aligns across 7 bases. The ends lost 0 bases at V and 4 bases at J; junction bases unmatched: 11. This CDR3 has 17 amino acids. CDR1 SGHRS and CDR2 YFSETQ come from the germline V gene. The CDR3 is CASSLGLALGYADTQYF. Here the CDR3 DNA reads TGCGCCAGCAGCTTGGGACTAGCTCTCGGTTACGCAGATACGCAGTATTTT.

CDR3 residues: CASSEVRGTDTQYF. Here the CDR3 DNA reads TGTGCCAGCAGTGAAGTCAGGGGCACAGATACGCAGTATTTT. The V gene is TRBV2, the J gene TRBJ2-3, with D tentatively TRBD1 (5 bases). The CDR3 runs 14 residues. Germline lookup yields CDR1 SNHLY and CDR2 FYNNEI. The V gene lost 1 base and the J gene lost 1 base, with 6 bases spanning the gap. The whole variable domain, remainder taken from reference TRBV2 and TRBJ2-3, is EPEVTQTPSHQVTQMGQEVILRCVPISNHLYFYWYRQILGQKVEFLVSFYNNEISEKSEIFDDQFSVERPDGSNFTLKIRSTKLEDSAMYFCASSEVRGTDTQYFGPGTRLTVL.

This clone showed up just a few times. At one end, the junction sequence differs from germline, possibly due to a read error. J is TRBJ1-2 and V is TRBV6-2 or TRBV6-3, with 7 positions matching TRBD1. Germline CDR1 MNHEY, CDR2 SVGEGT. The CDR3 extends over 15 amino acids. The CDR3 DNA is TGTGCCAGCAGTGACTCGGCAGGGGGGTACTATGGCTACACCTTC. This codes for CASSDSAGGYYGYTF.

Here the CDR3 DNA reads TGTGCCAGCAGCTTAGGGCAGGACAATCAGCCCCAGCATTTT. Translated: CASSLGQDNQPQHF. The chain joins TRBV7-2 to TRBJ1-5; no firm D call. From germline, CDR1 is SGHTA and CDR2 FQGNSA. The CDR3 length is 14 residues. Trimming shortened V by 1 base and J by 3 bases, and 7 bases separated the two germline ends.

The sample holds one count of this clone. The CDR3 DNA reads TGTGCCAGCAGTGGAACCTCACCGAGGAGCTCCTACGAGCAGTACTTC. It encodes CASSGTSPRSSYEQYF. The chain carries TRBV6-2 or TRBV6-3 and TRBJ2-7; D gene unclear. This CDR3 contains 16 residues. Between the trimmed V and J ends, which lost 5 bases and 0 bases, there was a span of 17 bases. Germline assignment: CDR1 MNHEY and CDR2 SVGEGT.

This clone appeared a few times. The chain is built from TRBV15 and TRBJ2-1; D is undetermined. The CDR3 length is 14 residues. The V end was cut by 4 bases, the J end by 5 bases, with 12 bases between. Germline-derived CDR1 and CDR2 are LNHNV and YYDKDF (reference sequence). CDR3 residues: CATSTQDRHNEQFF. Written as DNA, the CDR3 is TGTGCCACCAGCACTCAGGATAGGCACAATGAGCAGTTCTTC.

The CDR3 loop reads CASRAATDEQYF. The CDR3 DNA sequence: TGTGCCAGCAGAGCGGCCACAGACGAGCAGTACTTC. This chain connects TRBV12-3 or TRBV12-4 to TRBJ2-7, with D perhaps matching TRBD2 (5 bases). With 6 bases removed from V and 5 bases from J, the gap between germline ends came to 11 bases. This CDR3 region has 12 residues.